The clone carrying this T cell receptor beta chain was counted only a few times. Its target is unknown. Per germline, CDR1 SGHTA and CDR2 FQGNSA. CDR3 length equals 13 residues. The V gene end was trimmed by 4 bases and the J gene end by 3 bases; junction bases not matched to a gene: 2. TCRdb itself ran the RACE reads through MiXCR, one entry per CDR3 protein. The table lists about 120,000 distinct CDR3 sequences, roughly an eighth of them singletons. Indicated time point: patch test 1, 2 weeks after DPC sensitization. Treatment given: therapeutic diphenylcyclopropenone sensitization with weekly scalp DPC. This record comes from a study of human T cells and chemical hapten exposure. Study in general: Patients additionally received therapeutic doses of diphenylcyclopropenone on the scalp once a week, and this continued throughout the approximately 26-week study.

The study, taken as a whole, reports: With alopecia, donors may have immune responses unlike healthy people's. TCRs exceeding 1 in 1000 frequency stayed unchanged with DPC sensitization. Patch test scores rose with PT1 expanded TCR counts, a positive correlation.

The chain links TRBV7-2 to TRBJ1-1; 7 bases agree with TRBD1. This material consisted of whole blood, taken in connection with sensitization to the hapten diphenylcyclopropenone (DPC). This TCR was sampled from a man younger than 30 with alopecia areata. Some clones in this sample may be carry-over from other donors' samples. The CDR3 spells CASSYRGHTEAFF. The CDR3 DNA reads as TGTGCCAGCAGCTACAGGGGTCACACTGAAGCTTTCTTT.